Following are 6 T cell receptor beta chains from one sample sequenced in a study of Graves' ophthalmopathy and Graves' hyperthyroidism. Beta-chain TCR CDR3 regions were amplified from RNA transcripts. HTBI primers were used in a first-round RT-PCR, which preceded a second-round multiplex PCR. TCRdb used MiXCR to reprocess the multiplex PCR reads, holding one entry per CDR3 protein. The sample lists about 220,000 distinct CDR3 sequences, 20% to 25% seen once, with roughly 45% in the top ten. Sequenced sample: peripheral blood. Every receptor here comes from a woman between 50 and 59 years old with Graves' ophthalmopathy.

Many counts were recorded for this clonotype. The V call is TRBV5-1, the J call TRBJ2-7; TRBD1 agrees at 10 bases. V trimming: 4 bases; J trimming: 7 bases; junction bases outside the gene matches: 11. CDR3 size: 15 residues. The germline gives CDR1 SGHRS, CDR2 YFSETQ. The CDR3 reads CASSRTGTGEFEQYF. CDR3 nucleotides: TGCGCCAGCAGCCGGACCGGGACAGGGGAATTTGAGCAGTACTTC.

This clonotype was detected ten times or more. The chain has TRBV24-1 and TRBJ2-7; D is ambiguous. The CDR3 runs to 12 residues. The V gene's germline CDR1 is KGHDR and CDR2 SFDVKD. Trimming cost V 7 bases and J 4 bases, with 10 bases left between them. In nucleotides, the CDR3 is TGTGCCACCAGCTCCCTCGGGTACGAGCAGTACTTC. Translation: CATSSLGYEQYF.

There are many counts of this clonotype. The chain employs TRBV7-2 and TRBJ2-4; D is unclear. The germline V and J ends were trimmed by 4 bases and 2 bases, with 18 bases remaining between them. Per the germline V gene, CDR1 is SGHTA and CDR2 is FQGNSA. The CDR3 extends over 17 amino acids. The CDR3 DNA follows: TGTGCCAGCAGCTCCGGACGGCTAAAAGTATCCAAAAACATTCAGTACTTC. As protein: CASSSGRLKVSKNIQYF. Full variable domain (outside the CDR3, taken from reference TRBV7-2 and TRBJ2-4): GAGVSQSPSNKVTEKGKDVELRCDPISGHTALYWYRQSLGQGLEFLIYFQGNSAPDKSGLPSDRFSAERTGGSVSTLTIQRTQQEDSAVYLCASSSGRLKVSKNIQYFGAGTRLSVL.

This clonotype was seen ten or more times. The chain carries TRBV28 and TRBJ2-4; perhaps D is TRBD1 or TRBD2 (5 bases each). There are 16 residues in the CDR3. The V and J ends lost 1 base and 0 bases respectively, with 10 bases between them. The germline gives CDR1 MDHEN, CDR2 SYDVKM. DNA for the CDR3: TGTGCCAGCAGTTTATCGGGACCGTTAGCCAAAAACATTCAGTACTTC. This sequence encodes CASSLSGPLAKNIQYF.

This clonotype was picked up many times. As DNA, the CDR3 is TGTGCCATCCGGAACAGGGATCCCGGGGAGCTGTTTTTT. This codes for CAIRNRDPGELFF. The V call is TRBV10-3, the J call TRBJ2-2; a weak D match, TRBD1 (6 bases). The CDR3 covers 13 residues. Germline CDR1 and CDR2: ENHRY and SYGVKD. The germline V and J ends were trimmed by 8 bases and 6 bases, with 13 bases remaining between them.

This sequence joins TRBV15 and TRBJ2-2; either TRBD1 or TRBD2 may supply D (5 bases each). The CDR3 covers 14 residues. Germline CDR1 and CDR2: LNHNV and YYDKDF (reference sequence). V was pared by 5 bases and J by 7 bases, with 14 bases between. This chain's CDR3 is CATSGTLGVGELFF. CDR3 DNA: TGTGCCACCAGCGGGACCCTAGGGGTCGGGGAGCTGTTTTTT. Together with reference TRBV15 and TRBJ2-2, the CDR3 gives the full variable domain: DAMVIQNPRYQVTQFGKPVTLSCSQTLNHNVMYWYQQKSSQAPKLLFHYYDKDFNNEADTPDNFQSRRPNTSFCFLDIRSPGLGDTAMYLCATSGTLGVGELFFGEGSRLTVL.